This T cell receptor beta chain appears in the sequencing data of a study of T cell repertoires in cytomegalovirus infection. TCRdb ran MiXCR on the reads and lists one entry per CDR3 protein. This table has 380,000 or so distinct CDR3 sequences, 34% appearing once. The CDR3 totals 16 residues. Germline values: CDR1 DFQATT, CDR2 SNEGSKA (reference sequence). Trimming cost V 6 bases and J 2 bases; bases outside gene matches: 15. There are a few counts of this clonotype. As yet, its antigen is unknown. V gene TRBV20-1 combines with J gene TRBJ2-5; 7 nucleotides agree with TRBD1. This clonotype originated in a human donor in good health (CMV status not recorded). Some clones in this sample may be carry-over from other donors' samples. The sample consisted of cultured PBMCs, taken from culture after CMV antigen stimulation. DNA of the CDR3: TGCAGTGCGCAGCCTCCGGGACAGATGGGACAAGAGACCCAGTACTTC. This gives the protein CSAQPPGQMGQETQYF.